One sample yielded the 26 T cell receptor beta chains listed below, sequenced in a study of cytomegalovirus exposure and HLA in healthy donors. Method: immunoSEQ multiplex PCR; TCRdb's copy keeps in-frame clones and lacks some. Of some 200,000 clones in the sample, approximately 82% were seen once. Sequencing input: PBMCs. These receptors were obtained from a woman aged 25 to 39 in good health and CMV-seropositive.

This rearrangement joins TRBV2 to TRBJ1-2; D is ambiguous. Looked up from germline, CDR1 is SNHLY and CDR2 is FYNNEI. Trimming took off 3 bases at V and 1 base at J, with 12 bases between the two ends. The CDR3 has 15 amino acids. The CDR3 DNA is TGTGCCAGCAGTGATGGAGGAGCCCTTAACTATGGCTACACCTTC. Protein sequence: CASSDGGALNYGYTF. The full variable domain, completed using reference TRBV2 and TRBJ1-2, is EPEVTQTPSHQVTQMGQEVILRCVPISNHLYFYWYRQILGQKVEFLVSFYNNEISEKSEIFDDQFSVERPDGSNFTLKIRSTKLEDSAMYFCASSDGGALNYGYTFGSGTRLTVV.

The rearrangement joins TRBV18 to TRBJ1-3; TRBD1 is a possible D gene (6 bases). Germline V gene lookup returns CDR1 KGHSH and CDR2 LQKENI. Between the trimmed V and J ends, which lost 4 bases and 0 bases, there was a span of 7 bases. The CDR3 sequence is 14 residues long. DNA of the CDR3: TGTGCCAGCTCACAGGGGGACTCTGGAAACACCATATATTTT. Its translation is CASSQGDSGNTIYF. Full variable domain (remainder filled in from reference TRBV18 and TRBJ1-3): NAGVMQNPRHLVRRRGQEARLRCSPMKGHSHVYWYRQLPEEGLKFMVYLQKENIIDESGMPKERFSAEFPKEGPSILRIQQVVRGDSAAYFCASSQGDSGNTIYFGEGSWLTVV.

The chain recombines TRBV28 with TRBJ1-2, with 11 nucleotides matching TRBD1. This CDR3 spans 14 amino acids. The trim removed 5 bases at V and 4 bases at J, leaving 3 bases unmatched. Germline V gene sequence: CDR1 MDHEN, CDR2 SYDVKM. As DNA, the CDR3 is TGTGCCAGCAGTGTTGGACAGGGGGCCTATGGCTACACCTTC. Its translation: CASSVGQGAYGYTF.

J is TRBJ2-3 and V is TRBV29-1; 9 bases map to TRBD2. Germline V CDR1 and CDR2: SQVTM, ANQGSEA. There are 16 residues in the CDR3. V gave up 6 bases and J gave up 4 bases; unmatched junction bases: 14. The CDR3 spells CSVTPSGIESADTQYF. The CDR3 nucleotides read TGCAGCGTGACCCCTAGCGGGATCGAGTCTGCAGATACGCAGTATTTT.

The chain links TRBV20-1 to TRBJ2-1; TRBD1 might be the D (6 bases). The CDR3 length is 11 residues. The V and J ends lost 1 base and 12 bases respectively, with 10 bases between them. Germline lookup yields CDR1 DFQATT and CDR2 SNEGSKA (reference sequence). CDR3 loop: CSARGDIGQFF. The CDR3 coding sequence is TGCAGTGCTAGAGGGGACATAGGGCAGTTCTTC.

In this sample, this clone turned up once. V gene TRBV15 combines with J gene TRBJ2-6; D gene uncertain. Germline V gene lookup returns CDR1 LNHNV and CDR2 YYDKDF (reference sequence). The CDR3 sequence is 16 residues long. V was trimmed by 3 bases and J by 0 bases, leaving 9 bases between them. In DNA, the CDR3 is TGTGCCACCAGCAGCCTAACGGTCTCTGGGGCCAACGTCCTGACTTTC. It codes for CATSSLTVSGANVLTF. Complete variable domain (other parts from reference TRBV15 and TRBJ2-6): DAMVIQNPRYQVTQFGKPVTLSCSQTLNHNVMYWYQQKSSQAPKLLFHYYDKDFNNEADTPDNFQSRRPNTSFCFLDIRSPGLGDTAMYLCATSSLTVSGANVLTFGAGSRLTVL.

The rearrangement uses TRBV2 and TRBJ2-7; 9 nucleotides line up with TRBD1. The CDR3 is 16 amino acids. Looked up from germline, CDR1 is SNHLY and CDR2 is FYNNEI. Trimming cost V 3 bases and J 3 bases; bases outside gene matches: 9. CDR3 sequence reads: CASSEVSWGQGYEQYF. Written as DNA, the CDR3 is TGTGCCAGCAGTGAGGTCTCATGGGGACAGGGCTACGAGCAGTACTTC.

The V call is TRBV5-1, the J call TRBJ2-1, with TRBD2 matching over 13 bases. The germline CDR1 and CDR2 sequences are SGHRS and YFSETQ. This CDR3 is built from 15 residues. The ends lost 4 bases at V and 4 bases at J; junction bases unmatched: 2. This CDR3 reads CASSGTSGIYNEQFF. The CDR3, as DNA: TGCGCCAGCAGCGGGACTAGCGGGATTTACAATGAGCAGTTCTTC. Full variable domain (outside the CDR3, taken from reference TRBV5-1 and TRBJ2-1): KAGVTQTPRYLIKTRGQQVTLSCSPISGHRSVSWYQQTPGQGLQFLFEYFSETQRNKGNFPGRFSGRQFSNSRSEMNVSTLELGDSALYLCASSGTSGIYNEQFFGPGTRLTVL.

The rearrangement uses TRBV15 and TRBJ2-1; 9 nucleotides agree with TRBD1. From germline, CDR1 is LNHNV and CDR2 YYDKDF (reference sequence). Germline trimming cut 0 bases from V and 1 base from J; bases unmatched to any gene: 7. The CDR3 length is 18 residues. This chain's CDR3 is CATSRDPGTGWSYNEQFF. The CDR3 DNA reads TGTGCCACCAGCAGAGATCCGGGGACAGGGTGGTCCTACAATGAGCAGTTCTTC.

The rearrangement uses TRBV6-5 and TRBJ2-7, with a possible D match to TRBD1 (5 bases). This CDR3 contains 11 residues. V lost 5 bases to trimming and J lost 6 bases, with 8 bases between them. Per germline, CDR1 MNHEY and CDR2 SVGAGI. This chain's CDR3 is CASSQGAEQYF. The CDR3 DNA sequence: TGTGCCAGCAGTCAGGGTGCCGAGCAGTACTTC.

This sequence joins TRBV7-2 and TRBJ2-7, with TRBD2 matching 13 bases. The germline V gene has CDR1 SGHTA and CDR2 FQGNSA. Germline trimming cut 5 bases from V and 2 bases from J; bases unmatched to any gene: 3. The CDR3 covers 15 residues. The CDR3 nucleotides are TGTGCCAGCAGCCCGGGACTAGCGGGGCCCTACGAGCAGTACTTC. This gives the protein CASSPGLAGPYEQYF.

J is TRBJ2-3 and V is TRBV6-1; 7 positions match TRBD1. Germline-derived CDR1 and CDR2 are MNHNS and SASEGT. The CDR3 sequence is 14 residues long. The ends lost 5 bases at V and 3 bases at J; junction bases unmatched: 5. The CDR3 DNA is TGTGCCAGCAGTTGGGACAGCGTAACAGATACGCAGTATTTT. Its translation is CASSWDSVTDTQYF.

V and J are TRBV7-9 and TRBJ1-4; the D gene is possibly TRBD1 (6 bases). V lost 5 bases and J lost 4, with 11 bases in between. Germline assignment: CDR1 SEHNR and CDR2 FQNEAQ (reference sequence). This CDR3 has 14 amino acids. The CDR3 loop reads CASSADSRNEKLFF. The CDR3 nucleotides are TGTGCCAGCAGCGCGGACAGCCGTAATGAAAAACTGTTTTTT. Complete variable domain (other parts from reference TRBV7-9 and TRBJ1-4): DTGVSQNPRHKITKRGQNVTFRCDPISEHNRLYWYRQTLGQGPEFLTYFQNEAQLEKSRLLSDRFSAERPKGSFSTLEIQRTEQGDSAMYLCASSADSRNEKLFFGSGTQLSVL.

The chain joins TRBV19 to TRBJ2-3; the match to TRBD1 covers 7 bases. This CDR3 is 15 amino acids long. Germline loops: CDR1 LNHDA, CDR2 SQIVND (reference sequence). Germline trimming cut 1 base from V and 2 bases from J; bases unmatched to any gene: 3. The CDR3 DNA is TGTGCCAGTAGTATAGGGGACAGACCCACAGATACGCAGTATTTT. Translated, it gives CASSIGDRPTDTQYF. The full variable domain, rest sourced from reference TRBV19 and TRBJ2-3, is DGGITQSPKYLFRKEGQNVTLSCEQNLNHDAMYWYRQDPGQGLRLIYYSQIVNDFQKGDIAEGYSVSREKKESFPLTVTSAQKNPTAFYLCASSIGDRPTDTQYFGPGTRLTVL.

Remarks on this clone: One end of the junction fails to match germline, which may point to a read error. CDR3 loop: CASSYAQTVFF. The DNA for the CDR3 is TGTGCCAGCAGTTACGCACAAACAGTGTTTTTT. This chain links TRBV6-5 with TRBJ2-3; D remains ambiguous. The CDR3 consists of 11 residues. Germline-derived CDR1 and CDR2 are MNHEY and SVGAGI.

The V gene is TRBV6-6, the J gene TRBJ2-7; D may be TRBD1 (6 bases). This CDR3 is 14 amino acids long. CDR1 is MNHNY, CDR2 SVGAGI, per germline (reference sequence). Deletions cut 6 bases from V and 3 bases from J, with 15 bases between. The CDR3 nucleotides are TGTGCCAGCAGCCCTGGACCGACAGGCTACGAGCAGTACTTC. Its translation: CASSPGPTGYEQYF.

This chain links TRBV4-1 with TRBJ1-5; D uncertain. V gave up 0 bases and J gave up 2 bases, with 11 bases separating them. The CDR3 runs to 16 residues. The germline gives CDR1 MGHRA, CDR2 YSYEKL. The CDR3: CASSQEFGTGNQPQHF. Here the CDR3 DNA reads TGCGCCAGCAGCCAAGAATTTGGCACAGGCAATCAGCCCCAGCATTTT.

This clone was detected once. The rearrangement uses TRBV6-4 and TRBJ1-2, with 8 bases fitting TRBD1. Per germline, CDR1 MRHNA and CDR2 SNTAGT. V shed 4 bases, J shed 5 bases, and the junction held 12 bases outside the gene matches. CDR3 length: 16 residues. CDR3 bases: TGTGCCAGCAGTGCCGAGGTCACGACAGGGGAATATGGCTACACCTTC. Residues: CASSAEVTTGEYGYTF.

This clone was recorded a few times. The chain links TRBV11-2 to TRBJ2-7; 12 bases line up with TRBD2. Germline values: CDR1 SGHAT, CDR2 FQNNGV. The CDR3 is made up of 18 amino acids. The J segment lost 4 bases and the V segment lost 3 bases, leaving 13 bases of the junction unmatched. In DNA form, the CDR3 reads TGTGCCAGCAGCTTGGGACTAGCGGGCACACAAAGAGGGTACGAGCAGTACTTC. Its protein product is CASSLGLAGTQRGYEQYF.

Written as DNA, the CDR3 is TGTGCCAGCAGCTTCGGGAGGGCCATCGATGAGCAGTTCTTC. Protein product: CASSFGRAIDEQFF. The gene calls are TRBV11-2 and TRBJ2-1, with 8 bases lining up with TRBD2. The germline CDR1 and CDR2 sequences are SGHAT and FQNNGV. The V and J ends lost 3 bases and 8 bases, in that order; junction bases with no gene match: 6. The CDR3 is made up of 14 amino acids.

J is TRBJ2-1 and V is TRBV6-5; TRBD1 is a possible D gene (6 bases). Trimming cost V 0 bases and J 2 bases, with 11 bases left between them. Germline V gene data show CDR1 as MNHEY and CDR2 as SVGAGI. CDR3 length: 16 residues. Written as DNA, the CDR3 is TGTGCCAGCAGTTACTCGAAAGGGGGTGCCTACAATGAGCAGTTCTTC. This translates into CASSYSKGGAYNEQFF.

The rearrangement joins TRBV2 to TRBJ1-4; perhaps TRBD1 as D (5 bases). Deletions cut 11 bases from V and 8 bases from J, with 24 bases between. Germline V gene lookup returns CDR1 SNHLY and CDR2 FYNNEI. The CDR3 runs to 15 residues. The CDR3 DNA reads TGTGCCGGGGCTACTGGAGGCGGGGCGAGCGAAAAACTGTTTTTT. Protein: CAGATGGGASEKLFF.

The chain joins TRBV19 to TRBJ1-1; possibly TRBD1 for D (6 bases). The V gene lost 3 bases and the J gene lost 1 base, with 30 bases spanning the gap. Germline CDR1 LNHDA, CDR2 SQIVND (reference sequence). The CDR3 runs 21 residues. DNA of the CDR3: TGTGCCAGTAGTATCCGGGTTCGTGGACAGTCGATGAGAGGGTCGAACACTGAAGCTTTCTTT. This gives the protein CASSIRVRGQSMRGSNTEAFF. The whole variable domain, remainder taken from reference TRBV19 and TRBJ1-1, is DGGITQSPKYLFRKEGQNVTLSCEQNLNHDAMYWYRQDPGQGLRLIYYSQIVNDFQKGDIAEGYSVSREKKESFPLTVTSAQKNPTAFYLCASSIRVRGQSMRGSNTEAFFGQGTRLTVV.

The chain is built from TRBV5-1 and TRBJ1-2; TRBD1 might be the D (5 bases). Germline loops: CDR1 SGHRS, CDR2 YFSETQ. This CDR3 is built from 17 residues. Trimming removed 0 bases at V and 2 bases at J, with 17 bases between. In DNA form, the CDR3 reads TGCGCCAGCAGCTTGGACAGTCCCGCGGCAGGGAACTATGGCTACACCTTC. This sequence encodes CASSLDSPAAGNYGYTF.

The chain is built from TRBV2 and TRBJ1-1, with a tentative D call TRBD1 (5 bases). This CDR3 spans 14 amino acids. Germline-derived CDR1 and CDR2 are SNHLY and FYNNEI. V lost 8 bases and J lost 5, with 18 bases in between. CDR3 nucleotide sequence: TGTGCCAGCTTCGACCGGGGGGTAGGAACTGAAGCTTTCTTT. It encodes CASFDRGVGTEAFF. Combining the CDR3 with reference TRBV2 and TRBJ1-1 gives the whole variable domain EPEVTQTPSHQVTQMGQEVILRCVPISNHLYFYWYRQILGQKVEFLVSFYNNEISEKSEIFDDQFSVERPDGSNFTLKIRSTKLEDSAMYFCASFDRGVGTEAFFGQGTRLTVV.

The chain carries TRBV27 and TRBJ2-1, with 10 bases identical to TRBD2. Germline CDR1 reads MNHEY; CDR2 reads SMNVEV (reference sequence). The V and J ends lost 6 bases and 5 bases, in that order; junction bases with no gene match: 7. The CDR3 extends over 15 amino acids. CDR3 nucleotides: TGTGCCAGCAGGGGAGGACTAGCGGAAAACAATGAGCAGTTCTTC. Translated, it gives CASRGGLAENNEQFF.